This paragraph covers one T cell receptor beta chain sequence. Its target is not known. Unique molecular identifiers were present on cDNA, and template switching added a universal primer site. TCRdb called the 5' RACE reads again in MiXCR, with one record for every CDR3 protein. The sample lists a few hundred thousand distinct CDR3 sequences, approximately 24% occurring once. The sample is drawn from a study of identical twins. Notes on the study in general: Twin sharing of out-of-frame TCR alpha was underestimated by models in monozygotic pairs.

The V gene end was trimmed by 2 bases and the J gene end by 5 bases; junction bases not matched to a gene: 8. The germline V gene has CDR1 SGHDT and CDR2 YYEEEE. CDR3 length: 16 residues. These data were also reused for a study on T cells expressing NK-cell markers.

This chain uses TRBV5-6 with TRBJ2-7; TRBD1 agrees at 12 bases. The sample comprised CD4+ T cells sorted from blood. The clonotype originates from a woman aged 18-29 years in good health. CDR3 nucleotide sequence: TGTGCCAGCAGCTTTACCGGGACAGGGGGCAGAAACGAGCAGTACTTC. This translates into CASSFTGTGGRNEQYF.